The subject of this entry is one T cell receptor (beta chain). Naive CD8 cells were CD45RO-negative, positively selected for CCR7, excluding terminally differentiated effector memory CD45RA+ cells. Clones were sequenced by immunoSEQ multiplex PCR, and TCRdb holds only the in-frame ones, with some missing. This sample yields some 580,000 clones, of which roughly 98% are seen a single time; around 0.3% belongs to the top ten. J lost 6 bases, V lost 0 bases, and 5 bases had no gene match. CDR1 is SGHDN, CDR2 FVKESK, per germline. The CDR3 loop spans 15 amino acids. These data are taken from a study of shared clonotypes between healthy human individuals. Background on the study: Participating donors consisted of a couple of women and a few men aged 18 to 49.

The sample consisted of naive CD8+ T cells sorted from blood. The receptor was isolated from a man under 40 in good health. The J gene is TRBJ2-1, the V gene TRBV14; TRBD2 matches 7 bases. CDR3 nucleotide sequence: TGTGCCAGCAGCCAAGAACGGGAGGACCCCAATGAGCAGTTCTTC. Translated: CASSQEREDPNEQFF.